The 6 T cell receptor beta chains listed next were all sequenced from one sample in a study of molecular identifiers for immune sequencing clone quantification. TCRdb recomputed calls from the PCR reads with MiXCR, one row per CDR3 protein. Of 68,000 or so distinct CDR3 sequences in the sample, less than 20% were seen once. The material sequenced was naive CD8+ T cells from blood, with Jurkat cell RNA spiked in. Subset here: FACS-sorted CD8+CD4-CCR7+CD45RA+ naive T cells. These receptors were taken from a human donor in good health. Some libraries in this study had Jurkat cell RNA spiked in.

As concerns this clonotype: It may be a read error: a sequence one base away is much more abundant. The genes are TRBV7-9 and TRBJ1-6; a possible D gene is TRBD1 (5 bases). The CDR3 is 15 residues long. Germline values: CDR1 SEHNR, CDR2 FQNEAQ (reference sequence). Written as DNA, the CDR3 is TGTGCCAGCGGGGATTGGTCGGGGCACAATTCACCCCCCCACTTT. The encoded protein is CASGDWSGHNSPPHF.

This clonotype was detected a few times. J is TRBJ2-1 and V is TRBV6-6, with 7 positions matching TRBD2. The CDR3 length is 19 residues. V dropped 5 bases and J dropped 0; count of bases not matched to a gene: 16. Germline V gene data show CDR1 as MNHNY and CDR2 as SVGAGI (reference sequence). In DNA, the CDR3 is TGTGCCAGCAGTCTACCCCCGGGATACAGCGGGAACTCCTACAATGAGCAGTTCTTC. This codes for CASSLPPGYSGNSYNEQFF.

About this clonotype: Being one base from a much bigger clone, this may be a read error. The chain links TRBV6-1 to TRBJ2-6; 7 bases line up with TRBD1. The CDR3 runs to 15 residues. Germline loops: CDR1 MNHNS, CDR2 SASEGT. The CDR3 region is CALGQLSSGASVLTF. Here the CDR3 DNA reads TGTGCCCTGGGACAGCTTTCCTCTGGGGCCAGCGTCCTGACTTTC.

This clonotype has a count of ten or more. This chain links TRBV30 with TRBJ1-1; perhaps TRBD1 as D (5 bases). The CDR3 is made up of 12 amino acids. Germline V CDR1 and CDR2: GTSNPN, SVGIG (reference sequence). Deletions cut 5 bases from V and 4 bases from J, with 11 bases between. The CDR3 here is CAWAREGTEAFF. Written as DNA, the CDR3 is TGTGCCTGGGCCAGGGAGGGCACTGAAGCTTTCTTT.

The V and J genes are TRBV6-4 and TRBJ1-5; 7 nucleotides agree with TRBD1. This CDR3 spans 17 amino acids. Germline trimming cut 5 bases from V and 0 bases from J; bases unmatched to any gene: 10. CDR1 and CDR2 (germline): MRHNA, SNTAGT. CDR3 sequence: CASSPGQELYSNQPQHF. The CDR3 DNA reads TGTGCCAGCAGTCCCGGACAGGAACTATATAGCAATCAGCCCCAGCATTTT.

A word on this clonotype: At one of its ends the junction is not consistent with the germline gene, which may arise from a read error. V is TRBV14 and J is TRBJ1-2, with D uncertain. Germline lookup yields CDR1 SGHDN and CDR2 FVKESK. The CDR3 is 8 residues long. The CDR3 here is CATYPGGF. The CDR3 DNA is TGTGCCACCTATCCGGGAGGTTTC. Based on the CDR3 plus reference TRBV14 and TRBJ1-2, the full variable domain is EAGVTQFPSHSVIEKGQTVTLRCDPISGHDNLYWYRRVMGKEIKFLLHFVKESKQDESGMPNNRFLAERTGGTYSTLKVQPAELEDSGVYFCATYPGGFGSGTRLTVV.